Each of the 11 T cell receptor beta chains below was sequenced from the same sample in a study of blood T cells in healthy people across ages. With a J-beta primer mix and a sample-barcoded 5' primer, a second PCR ran about 7 to 12 cycles. TCRdb reanalysed the 5' RACE reads using MiXCR and keeps one entry per CDR3 protein. The sample includes roughly 2 million distinct CDR3 sequences, roughly 52% of them seen just once. The sequenced sample was blood. These receptors came from a woman aged 40 to 49 in good health.

V and J are TRBV27 and TRBJ2-3; TRBD1 aligns across 7 bases. Per the germline V gene, CDR1 is MNHEY and CDR2 is SMNVEV (reference sequence). The CDR3 runs to 14 residues. After removal of 9 bases from V and 2 bases from J, the junction contained 8 bases not matched to a gene. This chain's CDR3 is CASRFDRVTDTQYF. Here the CDR3 DNA reads TGTGCCAGTAGGTTCGACAGGGTCACAGATACGCAGTATTTT.

V usage is TRBV13 and J usage is TRBJ2-1; 11 nucleotides line up with TRBD1. The CDR3 extends over 16 amino acids. The ends lost 5 bases at V and 5 bases at J; junction bases unmatched: 8. Germline V gene sequence: CDR1 PRHDT, CDR2 FYEKMQ (reference sequence). The CDR3 sequence: CASSLGTGGFDNEQFF. In DNA form, the CDR3 reads TGTGCCAGCAGCCTCGGGACAGGGGGTTTCGACAATGAGCAGTTCTTC.

This clonotype was recorded a few times. The J gene is TRBJ2-7, the V gene TRBV19; 11 bases match TRBD1. This CDR3 contains 14 residues. With 4 bases clipped from V and 2 bases from J, the junction kept 1 base outside the gene matches. In germline, CDR1 is LNHDA, CDR2 SQIVND (reference sequence). CDR3 nucleotides: TGTGCCAGTAGTACGGACAGGGGGCCCTACGAGCAGTACTTC. Translation gives CASSTDRGPYEQYF. The full variable domain, in which reference TRBV19 and TRBJ2-7 provide the parts outside the CDR3, is DGGITQSPKYLFRKEGQNVTLSCEQNLNHDAMYWYRQDPGQGLRLIYYSQIVNDFQKGDIAEGYSVSREKKESFPLTVTSAQKNPTAFYLCASSTDRGPYEQYFGPGTRLTVT.

The table lists this clonotype with a few counts. This chain uses TRBV28 with TRBJ2-1; TRBD2 is a possible D gene (5 bases). The CDR3 length is 12 residues. CDR1 is MDHEN and CDR2 is SYDVKM in the germline V gene. V lost 3 bases to trimming and J lost 12 bases, with 12 bases between them. The CDR3 sequence: CASSLPGRGQFF. CDR3 DNA sequence: TGTGCCAGCAGTTTGCCGGGCCGGGGGCAGTTCTTC.

The table lists this clonotype with a few counts. J is TRBJ2-5 and V is TRBV7-2; D uncertain. The V gene's germline CDR1 is SGHTA and CDR2 FQGNSA. Trimming took off 9 bases at V and 1 base at J, with 12 bases between the two ends. The CDR3 contains 13 residues. In DNA form, the CDR3 reads TGTGCCAGTCAGAAATCCCCCCAAGAGACCCAGTACTTC. Translating gives CASQKSPQETQYF.

The rearrangement links TRBV5-1 to TRBJ2-5; TRBD1 is a possible D gene (6 bases). V lost 4 bases, J lost 2 bases, and 12 bases lay in between. CDR1 is SGHRS, CDR2 YFSETQ, per germline. CDR3 length: 14 residues. CDR3 loop: CASSVLTGQETQYF. The CDR3 region has the DNA TGCGCCAGCAGCGTGTTGACAGGTCAAGAGACCCAGTACTTC.

V and J are TRBV4-3 and TRBJ2-3, with D maybe TRBD1 (5 bases). CDR3 size: 15 residues. V shed 1 base and J shed 6 bases, with 14 bases lying between them. Germline assignment: CDR1 LGHNA and CDR2 YSLEER. The CDR3 here is CASSQGGRVFDTQYF. CDR3 coding DNA: TGCGCCAGCAGCCAAGGGGGCAGGGTTTTCGATACGCAGTATTTT.

This clonotype showed up just a few times. A much larger clone lies a single base off, so this may be a read error. The DNA of the CDR3 is TGTGCCAGCAGTTTCGAGACAGGCACAGATACGCAGTATTTT. This sequence encodes CASSFETGTDTQYF. The genes are TRBV27 and TRBJ2-3; D might be TRBD1 (5 bases). The CDR3 spans 14 residues. CDR1 is MNHEY and CDR2 is SMNVEV in the germline V gene (reference sequence). Trimming cost V 3 bases and J 1 base, with 8 bases left between them.

V usage is TRBV20-1 and J usage is TRBJ2-5; no firm D call. Germline V gene lookup returns CDR1 DFQATT and CDR2 SNEGSKA (reference sequence). V was cut by 4 bases and J by 2 bases, with 11 bases left in between. The CDR3 length is 13 residues. In nucleotides, the CDR3 is TGCAGTGCTACCAGGACGGATCAAGAGACCCAGTACTTC. It specifies CSATRTDQETQYF.

V gene TRBV5-5 combines with J gene TRBJ1-5; a possible D gene is TRBD1 (6 bases). The ends were cut back, 5 bases at V and 0 bases at J, with 15 bases in the middle. Germline V gives CDR1 SGHKS, CDR2 YYEKEE (reference sequence). This CDR3 has 16 amino acids. CDR3 residues: CASSYVAGDSNQPQHF. As DNA, the CDR3 is TGTGCCAGCAGTTACGTGGCAGGGGATAGCAATCAGCCCCAGCATTTT. Complete variable domain (other parts from reference TRBV5-5 and TRBJ1-5): DAGVTQSPTHLIKTRGQQVTLRCSPISGHKSVSWYQQVLGQGPQFIFQYYEKEERGRGNFPDRFSARQFPNYSSELNVNALLLGDSALYLCASSYVAGDSNQPQHFGDGTRLSIL.

J is TRBJ2-5 and V is TRBV6-1, with D unresolved. Germline values: CDR1 MNHNS, CDR2 SASEGT. V was pared by 5 bases and J by 5 bases, with 15 bases between. The CDR3 has 14 residues. CDR3 sequence (DNA): TGTGCCAGCAGTTTTACAGCGCATATCGAGACCCAGTACTTC. Translated: CASSFTAHIETQYF.